What follows are 29 T cell receptor beta chains derived from one specimen sequenced in a study of molecular identifiers for immune sequencing clone quantification. TCRdb reprocessed the PCR reads with MiXCR, giving one entry per CDR3 protein. The repertoire has about 68,000 distinct CDR3 sequences, 15% to 20% of them found once; the top ten carry approximately 1.5%. Sequencing was performed on naive CD8+ T cells from blood, with Jurkat cell RNA spiked in. Subset meaning: FACS-sorted CD8+CD4-CCR7+CD45RA+ naive T cells. These receptors originate from a human donor in good health. Some libraries in this study had Jurkat cell RNA spiked in.

This clonotype came up many times. The rearrangement joins TRBV6-5 to TRBJ2-1; 8 bases line up with TRBD2. Germline V CDR1 and CDR2: MNHEY, SVGAGI. V gave up 6 bases and J gave up 7 bases; unmatched junction bases: 11. The CDR3 is made up of 15 amino acids. CDR3 loop: CASSQRGGGRNEQFF. In DNA form, the CDR3 reads TGTGCCAGCAGCCAACGGGGCGGGGGGCGAAATGAGCAGTTCTTC.

This clonotype was seen many times. This chain connects TRBV27 to TRBJ2-4, with TRBD2 matching 13 bases. There are 16 residues in the CDR3. J gave up 6 bases and V 5 bases, and 7 bases lay outside the gene matches. Germline-derived CDR1 and CDR2 are MNHEY and SMNVEV (reference sequence). In DNA form, the CDR3 reads TGTGCCAGCAGTATCGGACTAGCGGGAGACCGAAACATTCAGTACTTC. Translating gives CASSIGLAGDRNIQYF.

This clonotype came up many times. This rearrangement joins TRBV30 to TRBJ1-5; 8 bases map to TRBD1. The germline V gene has CDR1 GTSNPN and CDR2 SVGIG (reference sequence). V lost 1 base and J lost 2; bases outside the gene matches: 7. The CDR3 has 16 amino acids. CDR3 region: CAWSEEQGVGNQPQHF. DNA of the CDR3: TGTGCCTGGAGTGAAGAACAGGGGGTTGGCAATCAGCCCCAGCATTTT.

The chain joins TRBV12-3 or TRBV12-4 to TRBJ2-2; TRBD2 aligns across 11 bases. The CDR3 covers 20 residues. The ends lost 4 bases at V and 0 bases at J; junction bases unmatched: 13. The CDR3 DNA reads as TGTGCCAGCAGTTCTCACGCGTCACTAGCGGGAGCTTCGAACACCGGGGAGCTGTTTTTT. Translated: CASSSHASLAGASNTGELFF.

About this clonotype itself: This sequence may be a read error, since a much larger clone differs from it by one base. The chain links TRBV19 to TRBJ1-6, with D hard to call. Trimming left V 0 bases short and J 7 bases short, with 13 bases between. The CDR3 runs 16 residues. CDR1 LNHDA and CDR2 SQIVND come from the germline V gene (reference sequence). The CDR3 protein is CASSIDTLGINSPLHF. CDR3 nucleotides: TGTGCCAGTAGTATAGACACTTTGGGCATCAATTCACCCCTCCACTTT.

This clonotype was recorded once. Being one base from a much bigger clone, this may be a read error. The chain recombines TRBV20-1 with TRBJ1-1; D unresolved. There are 13 residues in the CDR3. The V end was cut by 6 bases, the J end by 9 bases, with 20 bases between. Germline V gives CDR1 DFQATT, CDR2 SNEGSKA (reference sequence). In DNA form, the CDR3 reads TGCAGTGCCGTTCCCCCATTACGGACTAAAGCTTTCTTT. Translating it yields CSAVPPLRTKAFF.

Turning to this clonotype: A much larger clone lies a single base off, so this may be a read error. As the CDR3 is not closed by the conserved phenylalanine or tryptophan, this likely results from a read error. The rearrangement uses TRBV29-1 and TRBJ1-6, with no clear D. The CDR3 loop spans 14 amino acids. With 4 bases removed from V and 7 bases from J, the gap between germline ends came to 14 bases. CDR1 is SQVTM, CDR2 ANQGSEA, per germline. CDR3 sequence: CSVVGQDGNSPLHL. The CDR3, as DNA: TGCAGCGTTGTAGGGCAGGACGGAAATTCACCCCTCCACCTT.

This clonotype was observed many times. The V gene is TRBV6-2 or TRBV6-3, the J gene TRBJ1-1; D is possibly TRBD1 (5 bases). The CDR3 sequence is 17 residues long. In germline, CDR1 is MNHEY, CDR2 SVGEGT. Trimming pared 6 bases from V and 3 bases from J, leaving 23 bases between. The CDR3 loop is CASRGTGIGAFDTEAFF. The CDR3 nucleotides are TGTGCCAGCAGGGGAACAGGTATTGGGGCATTTGACACTGAAGCTTTCTTT.

This clonotype was observed many times. This chain joins TRBV20-1 and TRBJ2-7; tentative D call: TRBD2 (6 bases). Looked up from germline, CDR1 is DFQATT and CDR2 is SNEGSKA (reference sequence). The V and J ends lost 0 bases and 0 bases respectively, with 15 bases between them. The CDR3 sequence is 16 residues long. Here the CDR3 DNA reads TGCAGTGCTAGAGATCTCGATAGCGGAATCTCCTACGAGCAGTACTTC. Protein: CSARDLDSGISYEQYF.

Notes on this clonotype: Just one base apart from a much larger clone, this may be a read error. V and J are TRBV30 and TRBJ2-2; D perhaps matches TRBD2 (5 bases). CDR3 length equals 13 residues. CDR1 is GTSNPN, CDR2 SVGIG, per germline (reference sequence). The CDR3 region is CAWRGMYTGKLFF. The CDR3 DNA reads as TGTGCCTGGAGGGGAATGTACACCGGGAAGCTGTTTTTT.

This chain joins TRBV9 and TRBJ2-1; 8 bases are shared with TRBD2. The germline V gene encodes CDR1 SGDLS and CDR2 YYNGEE. J lost 12 bases, V lost 2 bases, and 1 base had no gene match. The CDR3 is made up of 11 amino acids. The CDR3 nucleotides are TGTGCCAGCAGCGTGGGACTAGTGCAGTTCTTC. Amino acids: CASSVGLVQFF. Drawing the rest from reference TRBV9 and TRBJ2-1, the complete variable domain is DSGVTQTPKHLITATGQRVTLRCSPRSGDLSVYWYQQSLDQGLQFLIQYYNGEERAKGNILERFSAQQFPDLHSELNLSSLELGDSALYFCASSVGLVQFFGPGTRLTVL.

This clonotype was detected a few times. Being one base from a much bigger clone, this may be a read error. The chain employs TRBV27 and TRBJ2-7, with 8 bases aligning to TRBD2. Germline CDR1 reads MNHEY; CDR2 reads SMNVEV (reference sequence). The CDR3 has 16 residues. This CDR3 reads CASSLQSGSLPYGQYF. CDR3 bases: TGTGCCAGCAGTTTACAGAGCGGGAGCCTCCCCTACGGGCAGTACTTC.

The rearrangement uses TRBV24-1 and TRBJ2-3; 7 nucleotides align to TRBD2. Germline CDR1 KGHDR, CDR2 SFDVKD. The CDR3 length is 14 residues. The V and J ends lost 7 bases and 0 bases, in that order; junction bases with no gene match: 3. The CDR3 is CATRGLTSTDTQYF. For the CDR3, the DNA is TGTGCCACCAGGGGACTAACCAGCACAGATACGCAGTATTTT.

As for this clonotype: Given a much more abundant clone one base away, this may be a read error. The rearrangement joins TRBV4-1 to TRBJ1-5; D perhaps matches TRBD1 (6 bases). CDR1 is MGHRA and CDR2 is YSYEKL in the germline V gene. CDR3 size: 19 residues. Written as DNA, the CDR3 is TGCGCCAGCAGTCACCACGTTCAACAGGGCATTGGGAGCAATCGGCCCCAGCATTTT. Its translation is CASSHHVQQGIGSNRPQHF.

Comment on this clonotype: With a much larger clone just one base away, this may be a read error. The CDR3 is CAGSPGPFYEQYF. The CDR3, as DNA: TGCGCCGGCAGCCCGGGACCGTTCTACGAGCAGTACTTC. The rearrangement links TRBV4-1 to TRBJ2-7; D is perhaps TRBD1 or TRBD2 (5 bases each). The CDR3 loop spans 13 amino acids. Germline CDR1 MGHRA, CDR2 YSYEKL.

This clonotype was observed many times. This chain joins TRBV11-2 and TRBJ2-7; a weak D match, TRBD2 (5 bases). The CDR3 is 12 residues long. Trimming took 4 bases from V and 4 from J, leaving 8 bases between them. From germline, CDR1 is SGHAT and CDR2 FQNNGV. In DNA form, the CDR3 reads TGTGCCAGCAGCTATGGAGGTTACGAGCAGTACTTC. It yields the protein CASSYGGYEQYF. Full variable domain (outside the CDR3, taken from reference TRBV11-2 and TRBJ2-7): EAGVAQSPRYKIIEKRQSVAFWCNPISGHATLYWYQQILGQGPKLLIQFQNNGVVDDSQLPKDRFSAERLKGVDSTLKIQPAKLEDSAVYLCASSYGGYEQYFGPGTRLTVT.

This clonotype was recorded many times. V and J are TRBV24-1 and TRBJ2-7, with D possibly being TRBD2 (5 bases). Trimming took 5 bases from V and 6 from J, leaving 13 bases between them. This CDR3 region has 13 residues. Germline CDR1 reads KGHDR; CDR2 reads SFDVKD. CDR3 bases: TGTGCCACCAGTGCCTCACTAGGCGCCGAGCAGTACTTC. It is translated as CATSASLGAEQYF.

There are a few counts of this clonotype. This sequence joins TRBV13 and TRBJ2-7; 7 bases align to TRBD1. The V and J ends lost 6 bases and 6 bases, in that order; junction bases with no gene match: 8. Germline CDR1 PRHDT, CDR2 FYEKMQ (reference sequence). The CDR3 totals 13 residues. For the CDR3, the DNA is TGTGCCAGCAGTCTACAGGGGAATGGCGAGCAGTACTTC. Translation: CASSLQGNGEQYF. Based on the CDR3 plus reference TRBV13 and TRBJ2-7, the full variable domain is AAGVIQSPRHLIKEKRETATLKCYPIPRHDTVYWYQQGPGQDPQFLISFYEKMQSDKGSIPDRFSAQQFSDYHSELNMSSLELGDSALYFCASSLQGNGEQYFGPGTRLTVT.

There are a few counts of this clonotype. The CDR3 bases are TGTGCCAGCAGTTATTCAGGGGCCTTCAATCAGCCCCAGCATTTT. Protein: CASSYSGAFNQPQHF. The gene calls are TRBV6-5 and TRBJ1-5; D possibly corresponds to TRBD1 (6 bases). The ends were cut back, 3 bases at V and 3 bases at J, with 12 bases in the middle. The germline V gene encodes CDR1 MNHEY and CDR2 SVGAGI. This CDR3 contains 15 residues.

This clonotype was counted ten times or more. The chain uses TRBV6-1 and TRBJ2-2; TRBD2 is a possible D gene (6 bases). From germline, CDR1 is MNHNS and CDR2 SASEGT. V lost 1 base, J lost 4 bases, and 16 bases lay in between. The CDR3 is 17 amino acids. CDR3 protein: CASSEGQAGWGTGELFF. CDR3 sequence (DNA): TGTGCCAGCAGTGAAGGTCAGGCGGGATGGGGCACCGGGGAGCTGTTTTTT.

This clonotype was counted many times. This rearrangement joins TRBV4-1 to TRBJ1-5; 9 bases align to TRBD1. The CDR3 is made up of 15 amino acids. The J segment lost 2 bases and the V segment lost 4 bases, leaving 3 bases of the junction unmatched. Per germline, CDR1 MGHRA and CDR2 YSYEKL. The CDR3 bases are TGCGCCAGCAGCCCCCGGGACAGGGGCAATCAGCCCCAGCATTTT. As protein: CASSPRDRGNQPQHF.

This clonotype has a count of ten or more. The chain uses TRBV7-9 and TRBJ2-2; D is uncertain. Germline lookup yields CDR1 SEHNR and CDR2 FQNEAQ (reference sequence). V was pared by 3 bases and J by 1 base, with 9 bases between. There are 15 residues in the CDR3. As DNA, the CDR3 is TGTGCCAGCAGCTTTGCATTAGGGAACACCGGGGAGCTGTTTTTT. Amino acid sequence: CASSFALGNTGELFF.

This clonotype has at least ten counts. The chain uses TRBV6-6 and TRBJ2-2, with a tentative D call TRBD1 (5 bases). CDR3 length equals 14 residues. V lost 4 bases and J lost 6, with 12 bases in between. Germline loops: CDR1 MNHNY, CDR2 SVGAGI (reference sequence). As DNA, the CDR3 is TGTGCCAGCAGTTTCAACCAGGGTGCCGGGGAGCTGTTTTTT. Protein product: CASSFNQGAGELFF.

This clonotype came up many times. The V call is TRBV4-1, the J call TRBJ2-6; 10 bases map to TRBD2. The CDR3 is made up of 18 amino acids. The germline V gene has CDR1 MGHRA and CDR2 YSYEKL. Trimming at V came to 1 base and at J to 2 bases, leaving 5 bases not matched to a gene. This chain's CDR3 is CASSQAPSGRTGANVLTF. CDR3 DNA sequence: TGCGCCAGCAGCCAAGCCCCTAGCGGGAGAACTGGGGCCAACGTCCTGACTTTC.

At least ten counts were recorded for this clonotype. The chain carries TRBV27 and TRBJ2-5; the D is unclear. From germline, CDR1 is MNHEY and CDR2 SMNVEV (reference sequence). The V end lost 6 bases, the J end lost 0 bases, and 8 bases lay between the germline ends. The CDR3 totals 13 residues. In nucleotides, the CDR3 is TGTGCCAGCAGCCCCGGCCACCAAGAGACCCAGTACTTC. Amino acid sequence: CASSPGHQETQYF.

This clonotype was seen many times. The gene calls are TRBV13 and TRBJ2-5; D is undetermined. Germline CDR1 and CDR2: PRHDT and FYEKMQ (reference sequence). The CDR3 extends over 14 amino acids. V lost 1 base and J lost 5, with 11 bases in between. The CDR3 DNA sequence: TGTGCCAGCAGCTTAGTCGCTAGGGATGAGACCCAGTACTTC. It encodes CASSLVARDETQYF.

Points on this clonotype: This clone may be a read error of a much larger clone one base away. V usage is TRBV14 and J usage is TRBJ2-1; TRBD1 aligns across 7 bases. The CDR3 length is 15 residues. Germline V gene sequence: CDR1 SGHDN, CDR2 FVKESK. In DNA, the CDR3 is TGTGCCAGCAGCCAAGCAGGGGGTCGAGGTAATGAGCAGTCCTTC. Protein: CASSQAGGRGNEQSF.

The table lists this clonotype with a count of one. This may be a read error, as it is one base from a much larger clone. The J gene is TRBJ1-1, the V gene TRBV7-9; no reliable D call. Germline V gives CDR1 SEHNR, CDR2 FQNEAQ (reference sequence). CDR3 length equals 14 residues. CDR3 sequence (DNA): TGTGCCAGCAGCTTAGAATCGGGGAACATTGAAGCTTTCTTT. Translated, it gives CASSLESGNIEAFF. Looking up the rest from reference TRBV7-9 and TRBJ1-1 gives the full variable domain: DTGVSQNPRHKITKRGQNVTFRCDPISEHNRLYWYRQTLGQGPEFLTYFQNEAQLEKSRLLSDRFSAERPKGSFSTLEIQRTEQGDSAMYLCASSLESGNIEAFFGQGTRLTVV.

There are many counts of this clonotype. The J gene is TRBJ2-3, the V gene TRBV12-3 or TRBV12-4, with D perhaps matching TRBD1 or TRBD2 (6 bases each). This CDR3 is 16 amino acids long. V lost 6 bases and J lost 2, with 18 bases in between. DNA of the CDR3: TGTGCCAGCAGAGGGGGGTTATACTTAAACACAGATACGCAGTATTTT. Translated, it gives CASRGGLYLNTDTQYF.